The clone carrying this T cell receptor beta chain appeared a few times. This entry belongs to a study of beta chain features in type 1 diabetes. cDNA synthesis used the whole RNA isolate, giving expressed TCRB sequences. TCRdb's table, derived via immunoSEQ multiplex PCR, lists solely in-frame clones and lacks some. The table shows fewer than 350,000 clones, with under 8.5% occurring only once. The germline CDR1 and CDR2 sequences are KGHSH and LQKENI. Trimming left V 3 bases short and J 3 bases short, with 11 bases between. The length of the CDR3 is 15 residues. This clonotype was obtained from a woman between 18 and 29 years old in good health. Sequencing was performed on central memory CD4+ T cells from blood. The rearrangement uses TRBV18 and TRBJ1-4, with a weak D call TRBD1 (6 bases). CDR3 amino acids: CASSPPTGSNEKLFF. In nucleotides, the CDR3 is TGTGCCAGCTCACCCCCGACAGGTTCTAATGAAAAACTGTTTTTT.